These 26 T cell receptor beta chains were sequenced from one sample in a study of blood T cells in healthy people across ages. For the second PCR, which ran for roughly 7 to 11 cycles, a sample-barcoded 5' primer and a J-beta primer mix were used. MiXCR, run by TCRdb on the 5' RACE reads, gives a single entry per CDR3 protein. The sample includes 700,000 or so distinct CDR3 sequences, about 20% of them seen just once. The sequencing input was blood. The source of these receptors is a man between 70 and 80 years old in good health.

This clonotype was recorded at least ten times. The chain carries TRBV20-1 and TRBJ2-6; a possible D gene is TRBD2 (5 bases). The germline V gene has CDR1 DFQATT and CDR2 SNEGSKA (reference sequence). This CDR3 spans 17 amino acids. V was cut by 1 base and J by 0 bases, with 13 bases left in between. CDR3: CSARALWGDSGANVLTF. For the CDR3, the DNA is TGCAGTGCTAGAGCCCTCTGGGGAGACTCTGGGGCCAACGTCCTGACTTTC.

This clonotype was seen only a few times. The chain couples TRBV6-2 or TRBV6-3 to TRBJ2-5; D tentatively fits TRBD1 or TRBD2 (6 bases each). This CDR3 has 14 amino acids. Trimming removed 6 bases from V and 5 bases from J, with 16 bases in between. Germline CDR1 MNHEY, CDR2 SVGEGT. The CDR3 is CASRWRGAGETQYF. CDR3 nucleotide sequence: TGTGCCAGCAGATGGAGGGGGGCCGGGGAGACCCAGTACTTC.

V is TRBV28 and J is TRBJ2-5; D gene unclear. This CDR3 is built from 17 residues. Per the germline V gene, CDR1 is MDHEN and CDR2 is SYDVKM. Deletions cut 4 bases from V and 5 bases from J, with 23 bases between. In nucleotides, the CDR3 is TGTGCCAGCAGTTCGCCGATCTTAGTCTCATTGCAGGAGACCCAGTACTTC. It codes for CASSSPILVSLQETQYF.

The chain employs TRBV12-3 or TRBV12-4 and TRBJ1-2; a weak D match, TRBD1 (5 bases). This CDR3 is built from 17 residues. Deletions cut 2 bases from V and 3 bases from J, with 19 bases between. Here the CDR3 reads CASSLSRDPGLDYGYTF. CDR3 in DNA: TGTGCCAGCAGTTTAAGCCGGGACCCAGGGCTGGACTATGGCTACACCTTC.

This clonotype has more than one count but fewer than ten. The chain combines TRBV7-2 with TRBJ2-3; a weak D match, TRBD1 (5 bases). Germline V gene lookup returns CDR1 SGHTA and CDR2 FQGNSA. Between the trimmed V and J ends, which lost 1 base and 4 bases, there was a span of 21 bases. The CDR3 length is 18 residues. The CDR3, as DNA: TGTGCCAGCAGCTTAGGCCTCCCAGGGTCATTACTCCCAGATACGCAGTATTTT. It specifies CASSLGLPGSLLPDTQYF.

This clonotype came up a few times. This chain connects TRBV5-1 to TRBJ1-4; D call uncertain. Germline lookup yields CDR1 SGHRS and CDR2 YFSETQ. CDR3 length equals 14 residues. V was shortened by 5 bases and J by 2 bases, with 10 bases between the two germline ends. The CDR3, as DNA: TGCGCCAGCAGTCAGACTGAGACTAATGAAAAACTGTTTTTT. It yields the protein CASSQTETNEKLFF. Full variable domain (missing parts from reference TRBV5-1 and TRBJ1-4): KAGVTQTPRYLIKTRGQQVTLSCSPISGHRSVSWYQQTPGQGLQFLFEYFSETQRNKGNFPGRFSGRQFSNSRSEMNVSTLELGDSALYLCASSQTETNEKLFFGSGTQLSVL.

This clonotype was recorded a few times. The chain is built from TRBV7-2 and TRBJ2-3, with unresolved D. Germline assignment: CDR1 SGHTA and CDR2 FQGNSA. V lost 1 base and J lost 1, with 12 bases in between. The CDR3 contains 16 residues. The CDR3 is CASSLEGTSGTDTQYF. CDR3 nucleotides: TGTGCCAGCAGCTTAGAGGGTACCTCGGGCACAGATACGCAGTATTTT. The full variable domain, completed using reference TRBV7-2 and TRBJ2-3, is GAGVSQSPSNKVTEKGKDVELRCDPISGHTALYWYRQSLGQGLEFLIYFQGNSAPDKSGLPSDRFSAERTGGSVSTLTIQRTQQEDSAVYLCASSLEGTSGTDTQYFGPGTRLTVL.

This clonotype has more than one count but fewer than ten. The gene calls are TRBV5-1 and TRBJ2-2; possibly TRBD1 or TRBD2 for D (5 bases each). V was pared by 8 bases and J by 4 bases, with 12 bases between. Germline CDR1 SGHRS, CDR2 YFSETQ. The CDR3 contains 13 residues. DNA for the CDR3: TGCGCCAGTATGACAGCGGTCACCGGGGAGCTGTTTTTT. It translates to CASMTAVTGELFF.

This clonotype turned up a few times. The rearrangement uses TRBV5-1 and TRBJ2-5; D is unclear. Deletions cut 0 bases from V and 5 bases from J, with 8 bases between. The CDR3 has 13 amino acids. Germline assignment: CDR1 SGHRS and CDR2 YFSETQ. CDR3 sequence reads: CASSLGDMETQYF. In DNA, the CDR3 is TGCGCCAGCAGCTTGGGTGACATGGAGACCCAGTACTTC.

This clonotype has more than one count but fewer than ten. The rearrangement joins TRBV20-1 to TRBJ1-5; 9 nucleotides align to TRBD1. This CDR3 region has 15 residues. The V gene end was trimmed by 1 base and the J gene end by 9 bases; junction bases not matched to a gene: 10. Germline V gives CDR1 DFQATT, CDR2 SNEGSKA (reference sequence). The CDR3 DNA reads TGCAGTGCTAGAGCGGGACAGGGCCTGGTATCGCCCCAGCATTTT. Amino acid sequence: CSARAGQGLVSPQHF.

In this sample, this clonotype turned up a few times. The chain links TRBV6-5 to TRBJ2-1; 7 bases line up with TRBD1. The better agreement between TRBJ2-5 and the DNA end casts doubt on the J call. This CDR3 contains 15 residues. Germline V gene lookup returns CDR1 MNHEY and CDR2 SVGAGI. The CDR3 spells CASSYYEGGGKTQYF. The DNA of the CDR3 is TGTGCCAGCAGTTACTATGAAGGGGGCGGAAAGACCCAGTACTTC.

The chain combines TRBV18 with TRBJ1-5, with D possibly being TRBD1 (6 bases). This CDR3 region has 15 residues. Trimming pared 3 bases from V and 2 bases from J, leaving 11 bases between. CDR1 is KGHSH, CDR2 LQKENI, per germline. In DNA form, the CDR3 reads TGTGCCAGCTCACCCGCGGGGGCTGGCAATCAGCCCCAGCATTTT. Protein product: CASSPAGAGNQPQHF.

The table lists this clonotype with a few counts. The chain recombines TRBV20-1 with TRBJ2-7; perhaps TRBD1 as D (6 bases). The DNA end is more similar to TRBJ2-1, so the J call may be wrong. The CDR3 extends over 11 amino acids. Germline CDR1 is DFQATT and CDR2 is SNEGSKA (reference sequence). CDR3 in DNA: TGCAGTGCTACAGGGGACAATGAGCAGTTCTTC. It specifies CSATGDNEQFF.

This clonotype has only a few counts. This chain uses TRBV28 with TRBJ2-1, with D possibly matching TRBD1 (5 bases). In germline, CDR1 is MDHEN, CDR2 SYDVKM. With 7 bases removed from V and 4 bases from J, the gap between germline ends came to 20 bases. This CDR3 has 16 amino acids. The CDR3 DNA reads TGTGCCAGCACCCTATCCGGACCTCGACAGTACAATGAGCAGTTCTTC. This translates into CASTLSGPRQYNEQFF.

The table lists this clonotype with a few counts. The V gene is TRBV12-3 or TRBV12-4, the J gene TRBJ1-5; unclear D gene. V lost 4 bases, J lost 4 bases, and 11 bases lay in between. CDR3 length equals 14 residues. CDR3: CASSSRGTNQPQHF. CDR3 coding DNA: TGTGCCAGCAGTTCCCGGGGAACGAATCAGCCCCAGCATTTT.

This chain joins TRBV28 and TRBJ2-7, with D possibly being TRBD1 or TRBD2 (5 bases each). CDR3 length: 15 amino acids. Germline V gives CDR1 MDHEN, CDR2 SYDVKM. Deletions cut 6 bases from V and 1 base from J, with 16 bases between. The CDR3 protein is CASSNRDATSYEQYF. The CDR3 DNA follows: TGTGCCAGCAGCAACCGGGACGCAACATCCTACGAGCAGTACTTC.

The CDR3 region is CAIRAGDNEQFF. The CDR3 DNA is TGTGCCATCAGAGCAGGGGACAATGAGCAGTTCTTC. The V call is TRBV10-3, the J call TRBJ2-1; TRBD1 might be the D (6 bases). The ends were cut back, 6 bases at V and 5 bases at J, with 8 bases in the middle. The CDR3 extends over 12 amino acids. CDR1 and CDR2 (germline): ENHRY, SYGVKD.

CDR3 DNA sequence: TGTGCCAGCAGCTTAGCCCTAGCCAATGAGCAGTTCTTC. Translation: CASSLALANEQFF. The chain is built from TRBV7-9 and TRBJ2-1; D is perhaps TRBD2 (5 bases). V was cut by 0 bases and J by 6 bases, with 6 bases left in between. CDR1 is SEHNR, CDR2 FQNEAQ, per germline (reference sequence). This CDR3 comprises 13 residues. Variable domain in full (rest from reference TRBV7-9 and TRBJ2-1): DTGVSQNPRHKITKRGQNVTFRCDPISEHNRLYWYRQTLGQGPEFLTYFQNEAQLEKSRLLSDRFSAERPKGSFSTLEIQRTEQGDSAMYLCASSLALANEQFFGPGTRLTVL.

The chain couples TRBV7-2 to TRBJ2-3; maybe TRBD1 (6 bases). The DNA end favors TRBJ1-5, so the J call may be wrong. The V gene's germline CDR1 is SGHTA and CDR2 FQGNSA. The CDR3 is 14 residues long. In DNA form, the CDR3 reads TGTGCCAGCAGCCAGAGGGGGTCGGCAGATACGCAGCATTTT. Its translation is CASSQRGSADTQHF.

J is TRBJ2-3 and V is TRBV7-9; no clear D. The germline V and J ends were trimmed by 11 bases and 4 bases, with 19 bases remaining between them. The V gene's germline CDR1 is SEHNR and CDR2 FQNEAQ (reference sequence). CDR3 size: 14 residues. DNA of the CDR3: TGTGCCGTCTATGGTCGTAGATTTCCAGATACGCAGTATTTT. As protein: CAVYGRRFPDTQYF.

For this clonotype: The junction differs from germline at one of its ends, possibly a read error. The rearrangement links TRBV12-3 or TRBV12-4 to TRBJ2-3, with TRBD2 matching 9 bases. The CDR3 sequence is 15 residues long. The CDR3 nucleotides are TGTGCCAGCACTATCGCTAGCGGGATCACAGATGCGCAGTATTTT. Amino acid sequence: CASTIASGITDAQYF.

The rearrangement joins TRBV10-3 to TRBJ2-3, with D perhaps TRBD2 (6 bases). This CDR3 is built from 16 residues. V lost 0 bases to trimming and J lost 2 bases, with 12 bases between them. In germline, CDR1 is ENHRY, CDR2 SYGVKD. The CDR3 loop is CAISESVSGYTDTQYF. The CDR3 region has the DNA TGTGCCATCAGTGAGTCGGTTAGCGGATACACAGATACGCAGTATTTT.

This clonotype was seen more than once but under ten times. The CDR3 coding sequence is TGTGCCAGCAGCGAGAGGGACGTCGGTAATTCACCCCTCCACTTT. Translating it yields CASSERDVGNSPLHF. The chain has TRBV7-2 and TRBJ1-6; weak D call: TRBD1 (5 bases). The V gene lost 5 bases and the J gene lost 6 bases, with 14 bases spanning the gap. The CDR3 runs to 15 residues. In germline, CDR1 is SGHTA, CDR2 FQGNSA.

The rearrangement uses TRBV6-5 and TRBJ2-7; the D gene is possibly TRBD1 (5 bases). Germline V gives CDR1 MNHEY, CDR2 SVGAGI. The length of the CDR3 is 13 residues. Trimming left V 10 bases short and J 3 bases short, with 16 bases between. The CDR3: CATKSDTLYEQYF. CDR3 DNA: TGTGCCACCAAGTCGGACACCCTCTACGAGCAGTACTTC.

The V gene is TRBV5-1, the J gene TRBJ2-2, with D unresolved. The CDR3 totals 14 residues. Per the germline V gene, CDR1 is SGHRS and CDR2 is YFSETQ. V was clipped by 9 bases and J by 2 bases, with 14 bases between them. The CDR3 bases are TGCGCCACCGGGCAGGCAGTTAACACCGGGGAGCTGTTTTTT. Translating it yields CATGQAVNTGELFF.

In DNA form, the CDR3 reads TGTGCCAGCAGTGATAGAAGTCCCACATCAGGAGCTTTCTTT. Its protein is CASSDRSPTSGAFF. The chain couples TRBV6-1 to TRBJ1-1; D unclear. The CDR3 runs 14 residues. The ends were cut back, 3 bases at V and 10 bases at J, with 18 bases in the middle. Germline loops: CDR1 MNHNS, CDR2 SASEGT.